This is a list of T cell receptor beta chains from one sample in a study of blood T cell repertoires in COVID-19. TCRdb's copy holds only in-frame clones and misses some; the assay was immunoSEQ multiplex PCR. The sample gives roughly 300,000 clones, approximately 84% of which show up once; approximately 0.93% is in the top ten. The sample comprised PBMCs or T cells enriched from blood (not recorded which). The receptor set was obtained from a woman aged 25 to 45 who had recovered from COVID-19. The CDR3 runs from the conserved cysteine through the conserved F or W. D genes are given only for firm matches. The size of a clone is reported for some rows only, either as once, few or many, or as a class for expanded clones.

CDR3nt,CDR3aa,abundance,d_gene,j_gene,v_gene
TGTGCCAGCTCACGCGGGACGTCGGATTATAATTCACCCCTCCACTTT,CASSRGTSDYNSPLHF,.,.,TRBJ1-6,TRBV18
TGTGCCACCCGGGACAGGGGGGACACTGAAGCTTTCTTT,CATRDRGDTEAFF,once,TRBD1,TRBJ1-1,TRBV3-1/TRBV3-2
TGTGCCAGCAGCTTAAACGAGGGTGGAGGCTATGGCTACACCTTC,CASSLNEGGGYGYTF,.,.,TRBJ1-2,TRBV7-8
TGTGCCAGCAGCCAAGATCGGCTCGGGACAGGGAACACTGAAGCTTTCTTT,CASSQDRLGTGNTEAFF,.,TRBD1,TRBJ1-1,TRBV3-1/TRBV3-2
TGCGCCAGCAGTGCGGGGGTGGTTTATGGCTACACCTTC,CASSAGVVYGYTF,.,.,TRBJ1-2,TRBV10-2
TGTGCCAGCAGTTTACGGCAGGGGTCTGAAGCTTTCTTT,CASSLRQGSEAFF,.,.,TRBJ1-1,TRBV12-3/TRBV12-4
TGTGCCAGCAGTGATGACAGCCCCTACGAGCAGTACTTC,CASSDDSPYEQYF,few,.,TRBJ2-7,TRBV28
TGTGCCAGCTCACCCCCGGTCAGGGGAGGGGCTGAAGCTTTCTTT,CASSPPVRGGAEAFF,.,.,TRBJ1-1,TRBV18
TGTGCCAGCAGTAACGACAGGGGTGGAAATCAGCCCCAGCATTTT,CASSNDRGGNQPQHF,once,TRBD1,TRBJ1-5,TRBV28
TGTGCCAGCAGTGAAGACAGGGGGCCTCAGCCCCAGCATTTT,CASSEDRGPQPQHF,.,TRBD1,TRBJ1-5,TRBV2
TGTGCCAGCAGTGAAGGGGGGCTCCACTATGGCTACACTTTC,CASSEGGLHYGYTF,.,.,TRBJ1-2,TRBV2
TGCGCCAGCAGCCCATGGGAGGATGAAAAACTGTTTTTT,CASSPWEDEKLFF,few,.,TRBJ1-4,TRBV5-1
TGTGCCAGCAGCTTCGGGACAGGGAATTTTGGCTACACCTTC,CASSFGTGNFGYTF,.,TRBD1,TRBJ1-2,TRBV7-2
TGTGCCAGCAGCCTAGGACTAGCGGGGTCGAGCTCCTACGAGCAGTACTTC,CASSLGLAGSSSYEQYF,.,TRBD2,TRBJ2-7,TRBV3-1/TRBV3-2
TGTGCCAGCAGCTTTACTGTGGGGGCCTCTGGAAACACCATATATTTT,CASSFTVGASGNTIYF,.,.,TRBJ1-3,TRBV7-9
TGTGCCTGGAGTGCCCCCAGACGGGGCGGGGGGGAGACCCAGTACTTC,CAWSAPRRGGGETQYF,.,TRBD2,TRBJ2-5,TRBV30
TGTGCCAGCTCACCGGGATGGGAGGGCTCCTACGAGCAGTACTTC,CASSPGWEGSYEQYF,.,TRBD2,TRBJ2-7,TRBV18
TGCGCCAGCAAGCCCCCGGGGGTATCTGGAAACACCATATATTTT,CASKPPGVSGNTIYF,.,.,TRBJ1-3,TRBV10-2
TGTGCCAGCAGCCGGGACAGGGAGGACGAGCAGTACTTC,CASSRDREDEQYF,.,TRBD1,TRBJ2-7,TRBV11-2
TGCAGCGTTGGTGGGGGCCTATTGGCGAACACCGGGGAGCTGTTTTTT,CSVGGGLLANTGELFF,few,.,TRBJ2-2,TRBV29-1
TGTGCCAGCAGTGAAGGCAGGGGACCCAGTCAGCCCCAGCATTTT,CASSEGRGPSQPQHF,.,.,TRBJ1-5,TRBV2
TGCAGCGTTGAAGGGGCGGGGACAGGGACTTACAATGAGCAGTTCTTC,CSVEGAGTGTYNEQFF,.,TRBD1,TRBJ2-1,TRBV29-1
TGTGCCAGCAGCTTAGGAGGGGGACCGACGGCAGATACGCAGTATTTT,CASSLGGGPTADTQYF,.,.,TRBJ2-3,TRBV7-6
TGCAGCGTTGGCGAGGGACAGGCGCTGAAGCAGTACTTC,CSVGEGQALKQYF,.,TRBD1,TRBJ2-7,TRBV29-1
TGTGCCAGCACCCCATGGGGAGGATCACCCCTCCACTTT,CASTPWGGSPLHF,.,.,TRBJ1-6,TRBV7-2
TGTGCCAGCAGTTTATTGGTCGGGACAGGGGGCTCTGGGGCCAACGTCCTGACTTTC,CASSLLVGTGGSGANVLTF,.,TRBD1,TRBJ2-6,TRBV28
TGTGCCACCAGCAGAGACCGATCAAACGGGAAACTGTTTTTT,CATSRDRSNGKLFF,.,.,TRBJ1-4,TRBV15
TGTGCCAGCAGTGGGGACAGGGCAGATTCCTACGAGCAGTACTTC,CASSGDRADSYEQYF,.,TRBD1,TRBJ2-7,TRBV27
TGTGCCAGCTCACCAGGACAGGGTTATGGCGTTAACTATGGCTACACCTTC,CASSPGQGYGVNYGYTF,.,TRBD1,TRBJ1-2,TRBV18
TGTGCCACCAGTGACGCGGGACCGAACACTGAAGCTTTCTTT,CATSDAGPNTEAFF,.,.,TRBJ1-1,TRBV24-1
TGTGCCAGCAGCCTTATGCCGGACAACCAAGAGACCCAGTACTTC,CASSLMPDNQETQYF,.,.,TRBJ2-5,TRBV7-6
TGCAGTGCTAGTCTGGGACAGGGGGGAAACACCATATATTTT,CSASLGQGGNTIYF,once,TRBD1,TRBJ1-3,TRBV20-1
TGTGCCAGCAGTGAGGAAGGGGCTGGCACTGAAGCTTTCTTT,CASSEEGAGTEAFF,.,.,TRBJ1-1,TRBV2
TGTGCCAGCAGCTCGGGGGCTGGGGCCAACGTCCTGACTTTC,CASSSGAGANVLTF,.,.,TRBJ2-6,TRBV11-3
TGTGCCAGCAGCCAAGATTTCGACAGGAACGAGCAGTACTTC,CASSQDFDRNEQYF,.,.,TRBJ2-7,TRBV14
TGTGCCAGCAGGCAGGGGCTAGCGGGTTTCTCAGATACGCAGTATTTT,CASRQGLAGFSDTQYF,few,TRBD2,TRBJ2-3,TRBV7-8
TGTGCCAGCAGCTCCCCTGCGGGGCTCGGTGGCTACACCTTC,CASSSPAGLGGYTF,.,.,TRBJ1-2,TRBV7-9
TGTGCCTGCACTGTGGGGAGTCGCTATGGCTACACCTTC,CACTVGSRYGYTF,.,.,TRBJ1-2,TRBV28
TGTGCCAGCAGTTCCTCGACAGTGAACACTGAAGCTTTCTTT,CASSSSTVNTEAFF,.,.,TRBJ1-1,TRBV28
TGTGCCAGCAGCTTTTTATCAGGGGGGCAAGAGACCCAGTACTTC,CASSFLSGGQETQYF,.,.,TRBJ2-5,TRBV11-2
TGTGCCAGCAGCTCCGCGCGGAACTATGGCTACACCTTC,CASSSARNYGYTF,few,.,TRBJ1-2,TRBV7-2
TGTGCCTGGAGGTCGGCGGGGGACCTTCGGGGCTATGGCTACACCTTC,CAWRSAGDLRGYGYTF,once,.,TRBJ1-2,TRBV30
TGTGCCATCAGTTCCGGAGGAGACACTGAAGCTTTCTTT,CAISSGGDTEAFF,.,.,TRBJ1-1,TRBV10-3
TGTGCCAGCAGCTTAGACGCGGGACTTCAAGAGACCCAGTACTTC,CASSLDAGLQETQYF,.,.,TRBJ2-5,TRBV11-3
TGTGCCAGCAGCGAGGCCGGGACACCGGCCTACGAGCAGTACTTC,CASSEAGTPAYEQYF,once,.,TRBJ2-7,TRBV9
TGTGCCAGCAGTCAGACACACGGTAGGACTGAAGCTTTCTTT,CASSQTHGRTEAFF,.,.,TRBJ1-1,TRBV6-1
TGTGCCAGCAGCGTAGGGACAGCCTCTGGAAACACCATATATTTT,CASSVGTASGNTIYF,.,.,TRBJ1-3,TRBV9
TGTGCCAGCAGTTCCCTATCCGGGACAAGCAGGAATGAGCAGTTCTTC,CASSSLSGTSRNEQFF,.,.,TRBJ2-1,TRBV6-5
TGTGCCACCAGCCGAGACACGGGAACCTACAATGAGCAGTTCTTC,CATSRDTGTYNEQFF,.,.,TRBJ2-1,TRBV19
TGTGCCAGCAGTGAAGGCGGGTCAGGGACAGGCTATGGCTACACCTTC,CASSEGGSGTGYGYTF,.,TRBD1,TRBJ1-2,TRBV6-1
TGTGCCAGCAGTTACCAAGGGGTTAACTATGGCTACACCTTC,CASSYQGVNYGYTF,.,.,TRBJ1-2,TRBV6-2/TRBV6-3
TGCGCCAGCAGCCCACAGGGGGTTGACCAGCCCCAGCATTTT,CASSPQGVDQPQHF,.,TRBD1,TRBJ1-5,TRBV5-1
TGTGCCAGTAGTCTTACAGGGACTGAAGCTTTCTTT,CASSLTGTEAFF,.,.,TRBJ1-1,TRBV19
TGTGCCAGCAGTTACCCAGGTATCAACGAGCAGTACTTC,CASSYPGINEQYF,.,.,TRBJ2-7,TRBV6-2/TRBV6-3
TGTGCCAGCAGCTTAGACGGGTACGAGCAGTACTTC,CASSLDGYEQYF,.,.,TRBJ2-7,TRBV11-2
TGTGCCAGCACCAAAACCGGGACACCGAGCTTGAACACTGAAGCTTTCTTT,CASTKTGTPSLNTEAFF,.,.,TRBJ1-1,TRBV5-5
TGTGCCAGCAGCGGTACGAGGGAAAATCAGCCCCAGCATTTT,CASSGTRENQPQHF,.,.,TRBJ1-5,TRBV5-6
TGTGCCAGCAGCCAAGTTGACAGGGCCGGGTATGGCTACACCTTC,CASSQVDRAGYGYTF,few,TRBD1,TRBJ1-2,TRBV3-1/TRBV3-2